This T cell receptor beta chain is drawn from a study of response to subunit inactivated influenza vaccine. Whole-study findings and limits: The study's authors posited that every seasonal influenza vaccination enlists few new T cells.

The ends were cut back, 2 bases at V and 1 base at J, with 5 bases in the middle. The CDR3 has 14 residues. TCRdb ran MiXCR on the RT-PCR reads and lists one entry per CDR3 protein. The sample lists around 760,000 distinct CDR3 sequences, 14% seen once, with 6% to 7% in the top ten. The sample holds many counts of this clonotype. Its antigen is as yet unknown. The source is a man aged 45-65 years who received an inactivated influenza vaccine. The specimen comprised PBMCs from blood, sampled approximately 15 days before vaccination. The V call is TRBV12-3 or TRBV12-4, the J call TRBJ2-2, with unresolved D. The CDR3 DNA reads TGTGCCAGCAGTTTACTCCTGAACACCGGGGAGCTGTTTTTT. This sequence encodes CASSLLLNTGELFF.